This TCR beta chain was obtained from a study of cytomegalovirus exposure and HLA in healthy donors. The study, taken as a whole, reports: Later analysis found that TCR beta chains associated with HLA were more clonally expanded than other, equally common chains. Researchers left out some V segments, among them TRBV6-2 and TRBV6-3, as indistinguishable. Analysis was carried out at a later point, and it linked a missense DCLRE1C variant to TCR beta V- and J-gene trimming.

The CDR3 is made up of 20 amino acids. From germline, CDR1 is SGDLS and CDR2 YYNGEE. V lost 2 bases to trimming and J lost 0 bases, with 21 bases between them. PCR primers comprised 60 Vbeta and 13 Jbeta primers. Profiled with immunoSEQ multiplex PCR; TCRdb holds only in-frame clones, not every one. The sample has about 130,000 clones, approximately 80% seen once; the top ten hold over 1%. This clone was observed once. The antigen is not known. Source material: PBMCs. The chain has TRBV9 and TRBJ2-6; D unresolved. This clonotype was sampled from a human donor in good health. CDR3 sequence reads: CASSVKTSRFPSSGANVLTF. Written as DNA, the CDR3 is TGTGCCAGCAGCGTCAAAACGAGCCGGTTCCCGAGCTCTGGGGCCAACGTCCTGACTTTC. Combining the CDR3 with reference TRBV9 and TRBJ2-6 gives the whole variable domain DSGVTQTPKHLITATGQRVTLRCSPRSGDLSVYWYQQSLDQGLQFLIQYYNGEERAKGNILERFSAQQFPDLHSELNLSSLELGDSALYFCASSVKTSRFPSSGANVLTFGAGSRLTVL.